The table lists the clone carrying this T cell receptor (beta chain) with a few counts. These data come from a study of T cells in Graves' hyperthyroidism and ophthalmopathy. From germline, CDR1 is LGHNT and CDR2 FRNRAP. The CDR3 is 15 amino acids. V shed 6 bases and J shed 0 bases, with 12 bases lying between them. Amplified TCR beta CDR3 regions came from RNA transcripts. The HTBI set primed first-round TCR CDR3 RT-PCR. Each CDR3 protein gets one entry after TCRdb re-called the multiplex PCR reads with MiXCR. Here the sample spans around 350,000 distinct CDR3 sequences, roughly 15% being singletons. The chain couples TRBV12-5 to TRBJ1-3, with TRBD1 as a possible D gene (6 bases). The source is a woman aged 55-69 years with Graves' ophthalmopathy. Sequenced: blood. CDR3: CASGTDRTSGNTIYF. CDR3 bases: TGTGCTAGTGGAACCGACAGGACCTCTGGAAACACCATATATTTT. Combining the CDR3 with reference TRBV12-5 and TRBJ1-3 gives the whole variable domain DARVTQTPRHKVTEMGQEVTMRCQPILGHNTVFWYRQTMMQGLELLAYFRNRAPLDDSGMPKDRFSAEMPDATLATLKIQPSEPRDSAVYFCASGTDRTSGNTIYFGEGSWLTVV.